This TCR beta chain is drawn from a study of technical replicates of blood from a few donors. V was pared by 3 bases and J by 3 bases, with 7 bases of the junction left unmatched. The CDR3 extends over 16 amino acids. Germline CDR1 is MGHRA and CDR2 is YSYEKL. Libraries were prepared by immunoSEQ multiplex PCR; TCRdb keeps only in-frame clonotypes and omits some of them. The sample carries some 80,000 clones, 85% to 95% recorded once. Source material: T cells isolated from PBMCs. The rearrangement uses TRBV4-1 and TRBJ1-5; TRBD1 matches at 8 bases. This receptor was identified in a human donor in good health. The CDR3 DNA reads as TGCGCCAGCAGCCACTCCGGGACAGGCCTCAATCAGCCCCAGCATTTT. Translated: CASSHSGTGLNQPQHF.